The clone carrying this T cell receptor (beta chain) was recorded at least ten times. Its antigen is undetermined. The CDR3 is 12 residues long. Deletions cut 6 bases from V and 7 bases from J, with 7 bases between. CDR1 and CDR2 (germline): SNHLY, FYNNEI. The source of the sample is a study of spatial heterogeneity in lung cancer. General study points: Tracking of tumor mutation counts was seen in expanded intratumoral alpha and beta TCR counts.

Stated time point: sample taken at primary tumor resection. TCRdb ran MiXCR on the 5' RACE reads and lists one entry per CDR3 protein. The data show more than 25,000 distinct CDR3 sequences, roughly 6.9% seen once. The sample was lung tumor tissue, taken at surgery. The receptor was isolated from a male donor with early-stage non-small cell lung cancer. The rearrangement joins TRBV2 to TRBJ1-6; D gene ambiguous. CDR3 coding DNA: TGTGCCAGCAGCGACACAAATTCACCCCTCCACTTT. Amino acids: CASSDTNSPLHF.